This T cell receptor (beta chain) was obtained from a study of shared clonotypes between healthy human individuals. Repertoires were generated with immunoSEQ multiplex PCR, while TCRdb's copy carries only in-frame clones and drops some. The repertoire holds some 2.1 million clones, about 95% seen once, with roughly 1% in the top ten. Positive CCR7 selection of CD45RO-negative cells yielded the naive CD8 cells, and terminally differentiated effector memory CD45RA+ cells were excluded. Worth noting for this clone: Its antigen is not known.

Regarding the study as a whole: What limited the represented genetic and exposure-history diversity was the small number of donors. Sharing across four donors was highest in naive CD4 (around 5%) and lowest in memory CD8 (roughly 0.4%). Richness estimates generally favored naive over memory subsets.

V lost 3 bases and J lost 2; bases outside the gene matches: 5. The CDR3 covers 15 residues. CDR1 is SGHDT, CDR2 YYEEEE, per germline. The clonotype was recovered from a man younger than 30 in good health. J is TRBJ2-3 and V is TRBV5-6; TRBD1 matches at 8 bases. The sample was naive CD8+ T cells sorted from blood. The CDR3 loop reads CASSYGTGFTDTQYF. The CDR3 DNA follows: TGTGCCAGCAGCTACGGGACAGGATTCACAGATACGCAGTATTTT.